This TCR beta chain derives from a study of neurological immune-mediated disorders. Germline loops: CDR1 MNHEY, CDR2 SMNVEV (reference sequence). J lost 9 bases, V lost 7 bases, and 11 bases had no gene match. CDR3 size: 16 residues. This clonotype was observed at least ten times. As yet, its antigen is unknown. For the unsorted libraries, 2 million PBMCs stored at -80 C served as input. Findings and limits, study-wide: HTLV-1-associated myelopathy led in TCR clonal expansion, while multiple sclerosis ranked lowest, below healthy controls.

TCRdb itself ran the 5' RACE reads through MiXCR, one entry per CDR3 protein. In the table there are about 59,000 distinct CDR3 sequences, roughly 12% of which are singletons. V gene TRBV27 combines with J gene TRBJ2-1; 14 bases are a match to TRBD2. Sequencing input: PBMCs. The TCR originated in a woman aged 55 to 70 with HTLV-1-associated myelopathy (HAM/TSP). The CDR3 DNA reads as TGTGCCAGCACCCTTACGACTAGCGGGAGGGTCGGTGAGCAGTTCTTC. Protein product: CASTLTTSGRVGEQFF.